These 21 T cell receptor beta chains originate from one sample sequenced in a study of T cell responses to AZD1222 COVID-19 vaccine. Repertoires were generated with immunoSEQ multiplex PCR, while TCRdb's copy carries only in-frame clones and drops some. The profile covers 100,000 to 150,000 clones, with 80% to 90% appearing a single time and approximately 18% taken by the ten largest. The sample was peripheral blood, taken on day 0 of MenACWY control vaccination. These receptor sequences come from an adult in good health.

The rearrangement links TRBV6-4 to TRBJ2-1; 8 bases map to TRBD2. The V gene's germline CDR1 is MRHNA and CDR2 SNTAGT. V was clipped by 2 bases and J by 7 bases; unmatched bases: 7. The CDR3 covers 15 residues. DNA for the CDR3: TGTGCCAGCAGTGACGGAGCGGGAGAAGGTAATGAGCAGTTCTTC. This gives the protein CASSDGAGEGNEQFF.

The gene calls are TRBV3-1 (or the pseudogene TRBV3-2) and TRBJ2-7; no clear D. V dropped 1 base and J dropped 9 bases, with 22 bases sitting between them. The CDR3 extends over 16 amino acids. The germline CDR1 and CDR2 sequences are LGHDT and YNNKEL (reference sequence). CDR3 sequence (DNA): TGTGCCAGCAGCCAAGTCGGTACACTTACTACTACGAGGCAGTACTTC. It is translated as CASSQVGTLTTTRQYF.

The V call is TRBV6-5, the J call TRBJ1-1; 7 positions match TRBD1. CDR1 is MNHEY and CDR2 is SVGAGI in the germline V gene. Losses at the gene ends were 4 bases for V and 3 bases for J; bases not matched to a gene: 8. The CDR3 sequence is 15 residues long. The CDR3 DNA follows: TGTGCCAGCAGTTCGAATTCAGGGGGAGACACTGAAGCTTTCTTT. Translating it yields CASSSNSGGDTEAFF.

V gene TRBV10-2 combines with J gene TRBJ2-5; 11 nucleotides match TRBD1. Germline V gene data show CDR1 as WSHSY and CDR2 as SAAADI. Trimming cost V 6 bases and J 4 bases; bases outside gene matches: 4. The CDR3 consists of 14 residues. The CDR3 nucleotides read TGCGCCAGCAGGGATGGGACAGGGGGAGAGACCCAGTACTTC. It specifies CASRDGTGGETQYF.

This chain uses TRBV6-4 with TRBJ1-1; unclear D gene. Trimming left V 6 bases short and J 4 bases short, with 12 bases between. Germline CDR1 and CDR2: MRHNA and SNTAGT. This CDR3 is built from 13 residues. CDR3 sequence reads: CASRMVEGTEAFF. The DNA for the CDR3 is TGTGCCAGCAGGATGGTAGAGGGCACTGAAGCTTTCTTT.

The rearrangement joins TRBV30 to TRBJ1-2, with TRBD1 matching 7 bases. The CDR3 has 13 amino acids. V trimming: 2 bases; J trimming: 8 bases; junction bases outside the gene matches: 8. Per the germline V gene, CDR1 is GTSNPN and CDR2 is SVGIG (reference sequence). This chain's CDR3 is CAWSRQGIFGYTF. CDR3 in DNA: TGTGCCTGGAGTCGACAGGGAATCTTCGGCTACACCTTC.

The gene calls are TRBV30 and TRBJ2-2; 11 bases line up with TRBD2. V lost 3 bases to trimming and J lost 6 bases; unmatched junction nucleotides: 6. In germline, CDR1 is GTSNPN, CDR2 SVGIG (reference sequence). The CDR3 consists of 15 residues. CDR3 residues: CAWSLLAGVPGELFF. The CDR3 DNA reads TGTGCCTGGAGCCTACTAGCGGGAGTACCCGGGGAGCTGTTTTTT.

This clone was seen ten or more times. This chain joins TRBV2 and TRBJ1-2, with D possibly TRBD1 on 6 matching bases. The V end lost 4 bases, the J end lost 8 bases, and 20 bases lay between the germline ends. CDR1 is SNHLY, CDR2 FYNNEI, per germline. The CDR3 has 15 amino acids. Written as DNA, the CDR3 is TGTGCCAGCAGTGGCCCCGGGGGCAGTTTCGGCGGCTACACCTTC. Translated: CASSGPGGSFGGYTF.

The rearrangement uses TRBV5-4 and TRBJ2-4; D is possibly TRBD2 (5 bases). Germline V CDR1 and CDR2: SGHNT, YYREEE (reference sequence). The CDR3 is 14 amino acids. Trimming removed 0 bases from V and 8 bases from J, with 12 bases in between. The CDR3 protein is CASSLEASHDIQYF. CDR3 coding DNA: TGTGCCAGCAGCTTGGAGGCTAGCCATGACATTCAGTACTTC.

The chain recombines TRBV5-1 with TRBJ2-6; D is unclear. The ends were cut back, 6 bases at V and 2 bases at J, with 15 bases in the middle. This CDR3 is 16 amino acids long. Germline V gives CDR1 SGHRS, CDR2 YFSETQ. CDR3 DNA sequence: TGCGCCAGCACCTACGGGCTGGGGACTGGGGCCAACGTCCTGACTTTC. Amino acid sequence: CASTYGLGTGANVLTF.

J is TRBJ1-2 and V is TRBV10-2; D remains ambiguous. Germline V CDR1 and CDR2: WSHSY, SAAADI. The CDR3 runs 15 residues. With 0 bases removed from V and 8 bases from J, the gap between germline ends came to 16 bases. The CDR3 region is CASSESGDRRGGYTF. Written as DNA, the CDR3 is TGCGCCAGCAGTGAGTCCGGCGACCGCCGGGGAGGCTACACCTTC.

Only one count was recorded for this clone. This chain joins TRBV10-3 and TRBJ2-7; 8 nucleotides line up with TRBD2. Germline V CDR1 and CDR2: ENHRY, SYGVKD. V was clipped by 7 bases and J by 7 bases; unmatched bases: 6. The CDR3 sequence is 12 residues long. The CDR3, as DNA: TGTGCCATCAAAGCGGGGGCGGAGGAGCAGTACTTC. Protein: CAIKAGAEEQYF.

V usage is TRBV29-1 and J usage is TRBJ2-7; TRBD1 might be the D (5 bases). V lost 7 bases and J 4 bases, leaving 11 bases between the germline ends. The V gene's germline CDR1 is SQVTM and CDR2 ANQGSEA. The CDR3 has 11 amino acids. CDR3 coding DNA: TGCAGCGGGGGCCAGGATTACGAGCAGTACTTC. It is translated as CSGGQDYEQYF.

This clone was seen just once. The CDR3 loop is CASSFRTDEETQYF. CDR3 bases: TGTGCCAGCAGCTTCCGGACGGACGAAGAGACCCAGTACTTC. This chain connects TRBV5-8 to TRBJ2-5; D not resolved. V gave up 2 bases and J gave up 3 bases, with 11 bases separating them. The germline V gene encodes CDR1 SGHTS and CDR2 YDEGEE. The CDR3 sequence is 14 residues long.

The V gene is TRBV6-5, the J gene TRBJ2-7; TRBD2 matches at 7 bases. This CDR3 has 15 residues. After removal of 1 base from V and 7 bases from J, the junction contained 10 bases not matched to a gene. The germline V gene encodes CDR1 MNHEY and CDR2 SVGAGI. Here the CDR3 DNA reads TGTGCCAGCAGTTACTTGCGGGAGTCCTACGTAGAGCAGTACTTC. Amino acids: CASSYLRESYVEQYF.

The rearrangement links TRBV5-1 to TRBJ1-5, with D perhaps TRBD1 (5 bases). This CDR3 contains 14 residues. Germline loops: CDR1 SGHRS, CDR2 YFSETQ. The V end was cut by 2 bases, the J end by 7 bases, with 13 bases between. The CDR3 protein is CASSLGREGQPQHF. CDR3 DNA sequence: TGCGCCAGCAGCTTAGGCAGGGAAGGCCAGCCCCAGCATTTT.

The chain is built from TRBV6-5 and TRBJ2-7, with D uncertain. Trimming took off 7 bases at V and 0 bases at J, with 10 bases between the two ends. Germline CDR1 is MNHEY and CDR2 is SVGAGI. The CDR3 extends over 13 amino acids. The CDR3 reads CASKVGSSYEQYF. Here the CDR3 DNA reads TGTGCCAGCAAGGTAGGCAGCTCCTACGAGCAGTACTTC.

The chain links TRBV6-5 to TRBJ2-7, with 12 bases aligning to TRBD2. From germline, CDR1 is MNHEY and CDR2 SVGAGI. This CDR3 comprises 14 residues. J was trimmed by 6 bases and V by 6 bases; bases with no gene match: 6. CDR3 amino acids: CASRRLAGAAEQYF. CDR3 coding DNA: TGTGCCAGCAGGCGACTAGCGGGAGCTGCCGAGCAGTACTTC.

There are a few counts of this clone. The CDR3 sequence is CASSSTGYEQYF. The CDR3 coding sequence is TGTGCCAGCAGCTCGACAGGGTACGAGCAGTACTTC. The V and J genes are TRBV9 and TRBJ2-7; the match to TRBD1 covers 7 bases. J lost 4 bases, V lost 4 bases, and 2 bases had no gene match. This CDR3 has 12 amino acids. Germline V CDR1 and CDR2: SGDLS, YYNGEE.

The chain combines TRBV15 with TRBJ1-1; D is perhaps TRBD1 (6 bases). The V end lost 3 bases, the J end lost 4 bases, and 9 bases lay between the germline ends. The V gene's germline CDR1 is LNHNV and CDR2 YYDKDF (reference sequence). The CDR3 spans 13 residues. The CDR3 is CATSRRGGTEAFF. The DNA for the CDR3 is TGTGCCACCAGCAGGAGGGGGGGCACTGAAGCTTTCTTT.

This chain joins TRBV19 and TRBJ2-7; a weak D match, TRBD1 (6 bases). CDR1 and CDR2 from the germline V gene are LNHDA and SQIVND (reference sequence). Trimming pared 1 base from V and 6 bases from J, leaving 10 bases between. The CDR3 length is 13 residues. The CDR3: CASSIGARGEQYF. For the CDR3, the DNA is TGTGCCAGTAGTATAGGGGCCAGGGGCGAGCAGTACTTC. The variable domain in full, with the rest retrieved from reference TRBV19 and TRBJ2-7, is DGGITQSPKYLFRKEGQNVTLSCEQNLNHDAMYWYRQDPGQGLRLIYYSQIVNDFQKGDIAEGYSVSREKKESFPLTVTSAQKNPTAFYLCASSIGARGEQYFGPGTRLTVT.